The 14 T cell receptor beta chains below were found in one sample sequenced in a study of cytomegalovirus exposure and HLA in healthy donors. Use of 60 Vbeta and 13 Jbeta primers characterized the PCR. Profiling relied on immunoSEQ multiplex PCR, and the TCRdb table lists in-frame clones only, not all of them. The sample holds about 180,000 clones; more than 65% are singletons and the top ten take about 1.3%. Sample: PBMCs. The source of these receptors is a girl aged 2 to 10 in good health and CMV-seropositive.

V is TRBV20-1 and J is TRBJ1-1; D gene unclear. The germline V and J ends were trimmed by 8 bases and 1 base, with 8 bases remaining between them. Germline V lookup: CDR1 DFQATT, CDR2 SNEGSKA (reference sequence). The CDR3 extends over 11 amino acids. CDR3 in DNA: TGCAGTTTGACAAGGAACACTGAAGCTTTCTTT. As protein: CSLTRNTEAFF.

This sequence joins TRBV7-2 and TRBJ1-2, with 10 bases fitting TRBD1. Trimming cost V 5 bases and J 8 bases; bases outside gene matches: 11. Germline V gene data show CDR1 as SGHTA and CDR2 as FQGNSA. This CDR3 comprises 15 residues. As DNA, the CDR3 is TGTGCCAGCAGCCTCGGGACAGGGGCTATGTGGGGCTACACCTTC. This gives the protein CASSLGTGAMWGYTF.

The V gene is TRBV13, the J gene TRBJ2-6; 8 positions agree with TRBD1. V lost 2 bases, J lost 1 base, and 7 bases stayed unmatched. The CDR3 has 18 residues. Germline V gene data show CDR1 as PRHDT and CDR2 as FYEKMQ (reference sequence). CDR3 region: CASSLTGGGSSGANVLTF. In DNA form, the CDR3 reads TGTGCCAGCAGCTTAACAGGGGGTGGAAGTTCTGGGGCCAACGTCCTGACTTTC. Full variable domain (outside the CDR3, taken from reference TRBV13 and TRBJ2-6): AAGVIQSPRHLIKEKRETATLKCYPIPRHDTVYWYQQGPGQDPQFLISFYEKMQSDKGSIPDRFSAQQFSDYHSELNMSSLELGDSALYFCASSLTGGGSSGANVLTFGAGSRLTVL.

V is TRBV28 and J is TRBJ1-2, with D unresolved. The germline V and J ends were trimmed by 5 bases and 10 bases, with 11 bases remaining between them. The CDR3 has 11 amino acids. In germline, CDR1 is MDHEN, CDR2 SYDVKM. CDR3 amino acids: CASSPTHLYTF. Written as DNA, the CDR3 is TGTGCCAGCAGTCCCACTCATCTCTACACCTTC.

V is TRBV18 and J is TRBJ1-1, with TRBD1 identical over 7 bases. The CDR3 has 15 residues. Germline values: CDR1 KGHSH, CDR2 LQKENI. The trim removed 5 bases at V and 7 bases at J, leaving 13 bases unmatched. The CDR3 protein is CASSYLQGYENEAFF. Written as DNA, the CDR3 is TGTGCCAGCTCATACCTACAGGGGTATGAAAATGAAGCTTTCTTT.

V is TRBV5-4 and J is TRBJ2-1; TRBD1 matches at 10 bases. The length of the CDR3 is 18 residues. Germline CDR1 reads SGHNT; CDR2 reads YYREEE (reference sequence). V shed 4 bases and J 6 bases; nucleotides not matched to a gene: 16. The CDR3 nucleotides are TGTGCCAGCAGCAACATGCCTATCCGGGACAGGGGTGGCAATGAGCAGTTCTTC. Amino acids: CASSNMPIRDRGGNEQFF.

J is TRBJ1-4 and V is TRBV28, with TRBD1 matching 9 bases. The V gene's germline CDR1 is MDHEN and CDR2 SYDVKM. The CDR3 consists of 15 residues. V trimming: 1 base; J trimming: 5 bases; junction bases outside the gene matches: 2. This chain's CDR3 is CASSLFGTGNEKLFF. The CDR3 bases are TGTGCCAGCAGTTTATTTGGGACAGGGAATGAAAAACTGTTTTTT.

This chain connects TRBV9 to TRBJ2-1, with TRBD1 as a possible D gene (6 bases). There are 14 residues in the CDR3. Per germline, CDR1 SGDLS and CDR2 YYNGEE. Trimming shortened V by 3 bases and J by 5 bases, and 12 bases separated the two germline ends. CDR3 in DNA: TGTGCCAGCAGCGCCCAGTACAGGGACAATGAGCAGTTCTTC. Translated, it gives CASSAQYRDNEQFF.

This clone came up once. This chain uses TRBV6-1 with TRBJ1-5; D perhaps matches TRBD1 (5 bases). V lost 3 bases and J lost 4, with 13 bases in between. Per germline, CDR1 MNHNS and CDR2 SASEGT. The CDR3 is 15 amino acids. The CDR3 DNA sequence: TGTGCCAGCAGTGACCCGGGCAGGGTAAATCAGCCCCAGCATTTT. Translation: CASSDPGRVNQPQHF.

The V and J genes are TRBV11-2 and TRBJ2-5, with D possibly matching TRBD2 (5 bases). The germline V gene encodes CDR1 SGHAT and CDR2 FQNNGV. This CDR3 region has 13 residues. The V and J ends lost 3 bases and 2 bases respectively, with 7 bases between them. The CDR3 loop reads CASSFSEQETQYF. The CDR3 nucleotides read TGTGCCAGCAGCTTTAGCGAGCAAGAGACCCAGTACTTC.

The chain uses TRBV18 and TRBJ2-7, with 7 bases matching TRBD1. J was trimmed by 3 bases and V by 6 bases; bases with no gene match: 14. The CDR3 totals 16 residues. The germline V gene has CDR1 KGHSH and CDR2 LQKENI. For the CDR3, the DNA is TGTGCCAGCTCCCGAGCACCGGGACAGTCTAACTACGAGCAGTACTTC. Its protein is CASSRAPGQSNYEQYF.

This chain links TRBV7-9 with TRBJ2-5, with a tentative D call TRBD1 (6 bases). From germline, CDR1 is SEHNR and CDR2 FQNEAQ (reference sequence). The CDR3 is 12 amino acids. Between the trimmed V and J ends, which lost 3 bases and 11 bases, there was a span of 13 bases. CDR3 region: CASSFRGGEQYF. DNA of the CDR3: TGTGCCAGCAGCTTTAGAGGGGGTGAGCAGTACTTC.

This sequence joins TRBV6-1 and TRBJ1-1; D possibly corresponds to TRBD1 (5 bases). Germline assignment: CDR1 MNHNS and CDR2 SASEGT. The CDR3 consists of 14 residues. Trimming left V 3 bases short and J 1 base short, with 9 bases between. In DNA form, the CDR3 reads TGTGCCAGCAGTGAGGGTAGGGGGAACACTGAAGCTTTCTTT. Amino acid sequence: CASSEGRGNTEAFF.

The chain has TRBV2 and TRBJ2-2; D may be TRBD1 (5 bases). The CDR3 runs to 11 residues. The germline V gene has CDR1 SNHLY and CDR2 FYNNEI. V was clipped by 10 bases and J by 5 bases, with 8 bases between them. The CDR3 DNA is TGTGCCACCCGGACAACCGGGGAGCTGTTTTTT. This sequence encodes CATRTTGELFF.